Listed here is a single T cell receptor (beta chain). Per the study methods: Amplification with reference gene primers provided the estimates of nucleated cell counts. Measured with immunoSEQ multiplex PCR; TCRdb has only the in-frame clones, and not every one. The V and J calls and clone size were taken over from that table, and D and trimming were inferred from the DNA. The table has over 350,000 clones, around 89% seen once. The sample comes from a study of blood T cell repertoires in COVID-19. As for the study in general: Donors in the United States, Italy and Spain gave samples during acute or convalescent COVID-19. T cells, B-cell-depleted T cells, or PBMCs provided the cDNA or gDNA that served as material.

Germline V CDR1 and CDR2: SGHDT, YYEEEE. CDR3 length: 15 amino acids. Trimming at V came to 4 bases and at J to 0 bases, leaving 3 bases not matched to a gene. The chain employs TRBV5-6 and TRBJ1-3; 8 nucleotides align to TRBD1. Material for sequencing was peripheral blood. This clonotype was sampled from a woman in her 30s with acute or convalescent COVID-19. The DNA of the CDR3 is TGTGCCAGCAGCGGACAGGGAAACTCTGGAAACACCATATATTTT. Its translation is CASSGQGNSGNTIYF.